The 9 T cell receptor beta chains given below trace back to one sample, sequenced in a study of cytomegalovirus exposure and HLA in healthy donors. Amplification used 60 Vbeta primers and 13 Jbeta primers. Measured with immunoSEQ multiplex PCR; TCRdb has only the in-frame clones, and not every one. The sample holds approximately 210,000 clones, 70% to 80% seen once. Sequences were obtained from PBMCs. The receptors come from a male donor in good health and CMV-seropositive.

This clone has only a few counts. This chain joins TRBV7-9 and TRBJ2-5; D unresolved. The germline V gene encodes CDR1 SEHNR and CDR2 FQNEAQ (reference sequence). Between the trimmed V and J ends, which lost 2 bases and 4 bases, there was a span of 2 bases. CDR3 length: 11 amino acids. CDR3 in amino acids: CASSLLETQYF. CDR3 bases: TGTGCCAGCAGCTTACTAGAGACCCAGTACTTC. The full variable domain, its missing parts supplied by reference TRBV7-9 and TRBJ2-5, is DTGVSQNPRHKITKRGQNVTFRCDPISEHNRLYWYRQTLGQGPEFLTYFQNEAQLEKSRLLSDRFSAERPKGSFSTLEIQRTEQGDSAMYLCASSLLETQYFGPGTRLLVL.

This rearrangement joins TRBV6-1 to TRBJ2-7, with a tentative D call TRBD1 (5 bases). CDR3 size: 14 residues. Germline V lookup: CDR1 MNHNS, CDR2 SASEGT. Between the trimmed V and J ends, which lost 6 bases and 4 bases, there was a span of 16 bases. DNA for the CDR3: TGTGCCAGCAGGGGCACTCAGACAGCTTACGAGCAGTACTTC. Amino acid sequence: CASRGTQTAYEQYF.

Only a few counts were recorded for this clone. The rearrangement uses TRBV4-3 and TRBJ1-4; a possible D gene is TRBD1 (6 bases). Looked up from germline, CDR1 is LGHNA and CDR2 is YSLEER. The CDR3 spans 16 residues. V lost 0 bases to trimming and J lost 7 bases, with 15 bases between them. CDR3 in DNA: TGCGCCAGCAGCCAAGAAGGGGGGGGCCGGAGTGAAAAACTGTTTTTT. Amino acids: CASSQEGGGRSEKLFF.

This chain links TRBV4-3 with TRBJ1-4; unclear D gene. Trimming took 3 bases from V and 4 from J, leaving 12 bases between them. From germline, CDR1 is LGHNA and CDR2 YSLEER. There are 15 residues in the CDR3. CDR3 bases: TGCGCCAGCAGCCACCCGCGACTGTTTAATGAAAAACTGTTTTTT. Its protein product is CASSHPRLFNEKLFF.

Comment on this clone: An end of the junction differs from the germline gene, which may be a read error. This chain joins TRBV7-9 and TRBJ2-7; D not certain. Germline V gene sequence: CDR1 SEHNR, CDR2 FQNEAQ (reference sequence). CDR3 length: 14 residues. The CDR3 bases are TGTTCCAGCAGCTTTCTGGGCAGCCTCTACGAGCAGTACTTC. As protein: CSSSFLGSLYEQYF. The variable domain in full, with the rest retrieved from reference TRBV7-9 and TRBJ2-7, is DTGVSQNPRHKITKRGQNVTFRCDPISEHNRLYWYRQTLGQGPEFLTYFQNEAQLEKSRLLSDRFSAERPKGSFSTLEIQRTEQGDSAMYLCSSSFLGSLYEQYFGPGTRLTVT.

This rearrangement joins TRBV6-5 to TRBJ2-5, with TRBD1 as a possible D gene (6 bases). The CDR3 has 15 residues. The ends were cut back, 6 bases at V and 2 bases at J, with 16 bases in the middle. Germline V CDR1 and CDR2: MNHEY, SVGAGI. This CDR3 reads CASSQRDRTQETQYF. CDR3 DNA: TGTGCCAGCAGCCAACGAGACAGGACGCAAGAGACCCAGTACTTC.

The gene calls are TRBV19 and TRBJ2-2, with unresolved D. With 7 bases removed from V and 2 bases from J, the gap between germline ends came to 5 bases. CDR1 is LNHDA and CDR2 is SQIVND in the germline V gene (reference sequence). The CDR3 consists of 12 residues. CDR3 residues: CASNLNTGELFF. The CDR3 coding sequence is TGTGCCAGTAATCTTAACACCGGGGAGCTGTTTTTT.

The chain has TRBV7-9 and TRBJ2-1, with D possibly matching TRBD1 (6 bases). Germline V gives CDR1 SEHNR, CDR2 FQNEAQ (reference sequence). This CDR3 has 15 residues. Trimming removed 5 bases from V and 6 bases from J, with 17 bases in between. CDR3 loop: CASSLTRTAPNEQFF. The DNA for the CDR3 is TGTGCCAGCAGCCTTACTAGGACAGCCCCCAATGAGCAGTTCTTC.

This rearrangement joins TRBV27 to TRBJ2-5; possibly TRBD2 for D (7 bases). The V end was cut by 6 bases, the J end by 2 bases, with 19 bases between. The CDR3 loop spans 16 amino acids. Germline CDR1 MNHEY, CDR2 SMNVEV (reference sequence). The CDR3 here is CASRAGVGGDQETQYF. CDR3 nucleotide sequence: TGTGCCAGCAGGGCTGGGGTAGGGGGGGATCAAGAGACCCAGTACTTC.